These 5 T cell receptor beta chains share one sample of origin, sequenced in a study of control samples from healthy donors and cancer patients. The protocol was immunoSEQ multiplex PCR, while the TCRdb copy is restricted to in-frame clones and leaves out a portion. The sample includes 100,000 to 150,000 clones, roughly 84% of them seen just once. The sample taken for sequencing was blood. The receptors were sampled from a man aged 35 to 55 in good health.

The chain employs TRBV30 and TRBJ1-1; weak D call: TRBD1 (5 bases). Between the trimmed V and J ends, which lost 3 bases and 9 bases, there was a span of 11 bases. This CDR3 has 11 amino acids. Looked up from germline, CDR1 is GTSNPN and CDR2 is SVGIG (reference sequence). The CDR3 is CAWSEKGQAFF. CDR3 nucleotides: TGTGCCTGGAGCGAAAAGGGGCAAGCTTTCTTT.

The chain links TRBV29-1 to TRBJ2-7, with D possibly TRBD2 on 5 matching bases. The CDR3 is 13 residues long. CDR1 and CDR2 from the germline V gene are SQVTM and ANQGSEA. V dropped 4 bases and J dropped 5 bases, with 15 bases sitting between them. CDR3 protein: CSVVSGFPDEQYF. CDR3 in DNA: TGCAGCGTTGTATCGGGGTTTCCAGACGAGCAGTACTTC.

The V call is TRBV7-9, the J call TRBJ1-6; 9 bases are a match to TRBD1. This CDR3 has 17 amino acids. The junction had 5 bases not matched to a gene; V was cut back by 5 bases and J by 0 bases. Germline V gives CDR1 SEHNR, CDR2 FQNEAQ (reference sequence). CDR3 in DNA: TGTGCCAGCAGCCCACAGGGGGCGAGCTCCTATAATTCACCCCTCCACTTT. Translating it yields CASSPQGASSYNSPLHF.

The genes are TRBV7-3 and TRBJ2-1, with D possibly being TRBD1 (6 bases). Germline CDR1 reads SGHTA; CDR2 reads FQGTGA. This CDR3 has 14 residues. The ends were cut back, 5 bases at V and 5 bases at J, with 13 bases in the middle. CDR3 DNA sequence: TGTGCCAGCAGCCCTGGGACATCCAACAATGAGCAGTTCTTC. Protein product: CASSPGTSNNEQFF.

The chain links TRBV5-1 to TRBJ2-3; TRBD2 might be the D (7 bases). Deletions cut 4 bases from V and 7 bases from J, with 25 bases between. Germline V gene lookup returns CDR1 SGHRS and CDR2 YFSETQ. This CDR3 has 17 residues. The chain's CDR3 is CASSHSLRAGAGNTQYF. The CDR3 nucleotides are TGCGCCAGCAGCCACAGCCTCCGGGCGGGGGCAGGAAATACGCAGTATTTT.